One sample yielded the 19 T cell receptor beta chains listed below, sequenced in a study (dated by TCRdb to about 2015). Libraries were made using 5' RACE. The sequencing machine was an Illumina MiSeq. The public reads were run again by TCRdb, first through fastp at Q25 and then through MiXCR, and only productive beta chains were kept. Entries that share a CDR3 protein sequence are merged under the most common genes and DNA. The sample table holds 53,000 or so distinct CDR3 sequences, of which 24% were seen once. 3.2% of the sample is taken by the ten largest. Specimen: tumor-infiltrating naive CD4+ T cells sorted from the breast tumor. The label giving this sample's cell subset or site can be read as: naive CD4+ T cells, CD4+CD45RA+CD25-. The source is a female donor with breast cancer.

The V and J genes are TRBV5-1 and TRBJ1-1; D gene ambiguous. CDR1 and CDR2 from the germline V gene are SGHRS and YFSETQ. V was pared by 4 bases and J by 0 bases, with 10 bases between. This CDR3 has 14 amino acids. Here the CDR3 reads CASSPIGLNTEAFF. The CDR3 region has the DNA TGCGCCAGCAGCCCAATAGGCTTGAACACTGAAGCTTTCTTT. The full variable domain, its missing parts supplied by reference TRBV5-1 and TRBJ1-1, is KAGVTQTPRYLIKTRGQQVTLSCSPISGHRSVSWYQQTPGQGLQFLFEYFSETQRNKGNFPGRFSGRQFSNSRSEMNVSTLELGDSALYLCASSPIGLNTEAFFGQGTRLTVV.

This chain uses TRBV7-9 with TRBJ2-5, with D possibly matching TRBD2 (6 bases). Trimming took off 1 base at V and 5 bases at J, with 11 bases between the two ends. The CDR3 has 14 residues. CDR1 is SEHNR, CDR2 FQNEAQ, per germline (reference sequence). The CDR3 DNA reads TGTGCCAGCAGCTTAGTTAGGGCGGGGGAGACCCAGTACTTC. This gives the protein CASSLVRAGETQYF.

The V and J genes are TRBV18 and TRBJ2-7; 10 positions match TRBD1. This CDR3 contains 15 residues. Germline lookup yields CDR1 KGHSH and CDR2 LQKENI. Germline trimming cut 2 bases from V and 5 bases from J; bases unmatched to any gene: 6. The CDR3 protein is CASSPSRQGADEQYF. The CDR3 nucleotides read TGTGCCAGCTCACCATCCCGACAGGGGGCTGACGAGCAGTACTTC.

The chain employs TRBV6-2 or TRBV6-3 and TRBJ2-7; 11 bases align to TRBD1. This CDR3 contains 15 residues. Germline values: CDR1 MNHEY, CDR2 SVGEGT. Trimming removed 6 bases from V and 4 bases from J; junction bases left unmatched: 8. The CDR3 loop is CASREYGTGGYEQYF. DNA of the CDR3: TGTGCCAGCAGAGAGTACGGGACAGGGGGGTACGAGCAGTACTTC.

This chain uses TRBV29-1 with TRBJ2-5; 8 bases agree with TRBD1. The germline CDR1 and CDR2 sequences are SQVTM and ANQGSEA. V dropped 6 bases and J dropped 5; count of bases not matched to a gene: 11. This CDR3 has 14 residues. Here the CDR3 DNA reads TGCAGCGTCGCCGGACAGGGTAGATTGGAGACCCAGTACTTC. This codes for CSVAGQGRLETQYF.

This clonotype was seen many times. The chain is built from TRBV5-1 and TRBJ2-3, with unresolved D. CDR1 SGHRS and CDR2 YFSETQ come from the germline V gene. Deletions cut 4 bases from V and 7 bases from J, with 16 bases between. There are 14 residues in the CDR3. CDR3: CASSVDGPQNTQYF. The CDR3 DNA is TGCGCCAGCAGCGTGGACGGTCCCCAGAATACGCAGTATTTT.

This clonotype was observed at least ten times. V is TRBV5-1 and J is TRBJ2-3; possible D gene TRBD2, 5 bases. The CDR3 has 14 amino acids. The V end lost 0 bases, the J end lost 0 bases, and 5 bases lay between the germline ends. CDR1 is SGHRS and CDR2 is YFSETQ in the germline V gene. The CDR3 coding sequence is TGCGCCAGCAGCTTGGGGACTAGCACAGATACGCAGTATTTT. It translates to CASSLGTSTDTQYF.

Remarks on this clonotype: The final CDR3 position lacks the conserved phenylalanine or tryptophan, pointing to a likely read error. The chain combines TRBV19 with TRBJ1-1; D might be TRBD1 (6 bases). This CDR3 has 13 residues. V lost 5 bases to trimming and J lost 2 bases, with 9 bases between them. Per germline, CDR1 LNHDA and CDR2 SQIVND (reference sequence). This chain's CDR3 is CASSRDTNTEAFV. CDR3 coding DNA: TGTGCCAGTAGTCGGGACACCAACACTGAAGCTTTCGTT.

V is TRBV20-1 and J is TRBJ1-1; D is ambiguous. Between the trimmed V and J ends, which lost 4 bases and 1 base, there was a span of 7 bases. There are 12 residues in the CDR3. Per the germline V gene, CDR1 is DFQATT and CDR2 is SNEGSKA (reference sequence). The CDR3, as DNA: TGCAGTGCTAAGCAGCCGAACACTGAAGCTTTCTTT. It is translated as CSAKQPNTEAFF.

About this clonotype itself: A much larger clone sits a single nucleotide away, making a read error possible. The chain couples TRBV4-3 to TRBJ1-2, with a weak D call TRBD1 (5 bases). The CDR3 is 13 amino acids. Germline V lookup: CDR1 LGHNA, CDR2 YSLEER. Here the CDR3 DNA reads TGCACCAGCAGCCAAGATTGGGGGGATGGCTACACCTTC. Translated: CTSSQDWGDGYTF.

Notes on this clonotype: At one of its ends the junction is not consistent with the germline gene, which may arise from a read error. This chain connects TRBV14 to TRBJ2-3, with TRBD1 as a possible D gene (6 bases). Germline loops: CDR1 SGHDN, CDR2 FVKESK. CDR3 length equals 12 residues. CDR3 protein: CASNQQGDTQYF. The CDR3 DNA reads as TGTGCCAGCAACCAACAGGGTGATACGCAGTATTTT.

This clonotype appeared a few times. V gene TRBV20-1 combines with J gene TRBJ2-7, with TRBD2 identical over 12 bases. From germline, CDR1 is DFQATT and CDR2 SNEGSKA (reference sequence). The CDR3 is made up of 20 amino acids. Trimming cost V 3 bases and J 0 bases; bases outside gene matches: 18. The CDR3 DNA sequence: TGCAGTGCTAGTTCCCCTTTTGGCAGGACTAGCGGGACCCCCTCCTACGAGCAGTACTTC. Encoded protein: CSASSPFGRTSGTPSYEQYF.

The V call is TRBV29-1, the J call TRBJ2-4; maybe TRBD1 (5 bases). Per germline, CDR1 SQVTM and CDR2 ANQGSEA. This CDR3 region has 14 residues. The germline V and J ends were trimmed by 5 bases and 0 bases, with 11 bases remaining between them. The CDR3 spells CSVRQNLAKNIQYF. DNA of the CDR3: TGCAGCGTTCGACAGAATCTAGCCAAAAACATTCAGTACTTC. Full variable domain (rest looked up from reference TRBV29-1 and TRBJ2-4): SAVISQKPSRDICQRGTSLTIQCQVDSQVTMMFWYRQQPGQSLTLIATANQGSEATYESGFVIDKFPISRPNLTFSTLTVSNMSPEDSSIYLCSVRQNLAKNIQYFGAGTRLSVL.

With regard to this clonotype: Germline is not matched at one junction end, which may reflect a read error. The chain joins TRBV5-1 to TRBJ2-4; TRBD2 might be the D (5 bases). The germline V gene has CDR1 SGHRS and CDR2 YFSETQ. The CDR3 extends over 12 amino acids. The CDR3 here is CASNLDGLTREF. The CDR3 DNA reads TGCGCCAGCAACTTGGACGGACTGACAAGAGAGTTC.

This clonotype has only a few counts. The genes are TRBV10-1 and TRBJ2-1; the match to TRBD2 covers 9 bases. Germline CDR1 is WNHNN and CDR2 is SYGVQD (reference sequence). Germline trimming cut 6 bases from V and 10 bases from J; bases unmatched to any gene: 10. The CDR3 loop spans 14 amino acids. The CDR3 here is CASRNSGTSTEQFF. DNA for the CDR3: TGCGCCAGCAGGAATTCCGGGACTAGCACCGAGCAGTTCTTC.

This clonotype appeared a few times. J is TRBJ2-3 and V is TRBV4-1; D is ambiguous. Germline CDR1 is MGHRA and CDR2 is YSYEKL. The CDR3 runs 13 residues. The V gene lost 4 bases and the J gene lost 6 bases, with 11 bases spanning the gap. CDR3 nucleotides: TGCGCCAGCAGCCCAATTAAGCCGGATACGCAGTATTTT. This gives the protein CASSPIKPDTQYF.

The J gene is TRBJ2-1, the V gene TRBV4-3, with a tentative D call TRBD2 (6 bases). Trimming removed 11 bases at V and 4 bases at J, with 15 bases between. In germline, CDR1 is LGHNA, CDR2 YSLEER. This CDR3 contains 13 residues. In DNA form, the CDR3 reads TGCGCCGCGTCTCGGGAGAGGTACAATGAGCAGTTCTTC. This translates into CAASRERYNEQFF.

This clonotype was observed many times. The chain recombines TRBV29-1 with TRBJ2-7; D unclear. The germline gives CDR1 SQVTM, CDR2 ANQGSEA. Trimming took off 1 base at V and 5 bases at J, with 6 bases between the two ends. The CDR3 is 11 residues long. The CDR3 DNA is TGCAGCGTTGAAGCTTCCCACGAGCAGTACTTC. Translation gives CSVEASHEQYF.

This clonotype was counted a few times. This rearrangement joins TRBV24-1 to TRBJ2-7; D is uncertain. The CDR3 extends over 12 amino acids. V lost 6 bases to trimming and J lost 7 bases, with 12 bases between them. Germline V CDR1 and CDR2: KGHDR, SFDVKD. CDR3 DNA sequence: TGTGCCACCAGTACACAGTATGGGGAGCAGTACTTC. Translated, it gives CATSTQYGEQYF.